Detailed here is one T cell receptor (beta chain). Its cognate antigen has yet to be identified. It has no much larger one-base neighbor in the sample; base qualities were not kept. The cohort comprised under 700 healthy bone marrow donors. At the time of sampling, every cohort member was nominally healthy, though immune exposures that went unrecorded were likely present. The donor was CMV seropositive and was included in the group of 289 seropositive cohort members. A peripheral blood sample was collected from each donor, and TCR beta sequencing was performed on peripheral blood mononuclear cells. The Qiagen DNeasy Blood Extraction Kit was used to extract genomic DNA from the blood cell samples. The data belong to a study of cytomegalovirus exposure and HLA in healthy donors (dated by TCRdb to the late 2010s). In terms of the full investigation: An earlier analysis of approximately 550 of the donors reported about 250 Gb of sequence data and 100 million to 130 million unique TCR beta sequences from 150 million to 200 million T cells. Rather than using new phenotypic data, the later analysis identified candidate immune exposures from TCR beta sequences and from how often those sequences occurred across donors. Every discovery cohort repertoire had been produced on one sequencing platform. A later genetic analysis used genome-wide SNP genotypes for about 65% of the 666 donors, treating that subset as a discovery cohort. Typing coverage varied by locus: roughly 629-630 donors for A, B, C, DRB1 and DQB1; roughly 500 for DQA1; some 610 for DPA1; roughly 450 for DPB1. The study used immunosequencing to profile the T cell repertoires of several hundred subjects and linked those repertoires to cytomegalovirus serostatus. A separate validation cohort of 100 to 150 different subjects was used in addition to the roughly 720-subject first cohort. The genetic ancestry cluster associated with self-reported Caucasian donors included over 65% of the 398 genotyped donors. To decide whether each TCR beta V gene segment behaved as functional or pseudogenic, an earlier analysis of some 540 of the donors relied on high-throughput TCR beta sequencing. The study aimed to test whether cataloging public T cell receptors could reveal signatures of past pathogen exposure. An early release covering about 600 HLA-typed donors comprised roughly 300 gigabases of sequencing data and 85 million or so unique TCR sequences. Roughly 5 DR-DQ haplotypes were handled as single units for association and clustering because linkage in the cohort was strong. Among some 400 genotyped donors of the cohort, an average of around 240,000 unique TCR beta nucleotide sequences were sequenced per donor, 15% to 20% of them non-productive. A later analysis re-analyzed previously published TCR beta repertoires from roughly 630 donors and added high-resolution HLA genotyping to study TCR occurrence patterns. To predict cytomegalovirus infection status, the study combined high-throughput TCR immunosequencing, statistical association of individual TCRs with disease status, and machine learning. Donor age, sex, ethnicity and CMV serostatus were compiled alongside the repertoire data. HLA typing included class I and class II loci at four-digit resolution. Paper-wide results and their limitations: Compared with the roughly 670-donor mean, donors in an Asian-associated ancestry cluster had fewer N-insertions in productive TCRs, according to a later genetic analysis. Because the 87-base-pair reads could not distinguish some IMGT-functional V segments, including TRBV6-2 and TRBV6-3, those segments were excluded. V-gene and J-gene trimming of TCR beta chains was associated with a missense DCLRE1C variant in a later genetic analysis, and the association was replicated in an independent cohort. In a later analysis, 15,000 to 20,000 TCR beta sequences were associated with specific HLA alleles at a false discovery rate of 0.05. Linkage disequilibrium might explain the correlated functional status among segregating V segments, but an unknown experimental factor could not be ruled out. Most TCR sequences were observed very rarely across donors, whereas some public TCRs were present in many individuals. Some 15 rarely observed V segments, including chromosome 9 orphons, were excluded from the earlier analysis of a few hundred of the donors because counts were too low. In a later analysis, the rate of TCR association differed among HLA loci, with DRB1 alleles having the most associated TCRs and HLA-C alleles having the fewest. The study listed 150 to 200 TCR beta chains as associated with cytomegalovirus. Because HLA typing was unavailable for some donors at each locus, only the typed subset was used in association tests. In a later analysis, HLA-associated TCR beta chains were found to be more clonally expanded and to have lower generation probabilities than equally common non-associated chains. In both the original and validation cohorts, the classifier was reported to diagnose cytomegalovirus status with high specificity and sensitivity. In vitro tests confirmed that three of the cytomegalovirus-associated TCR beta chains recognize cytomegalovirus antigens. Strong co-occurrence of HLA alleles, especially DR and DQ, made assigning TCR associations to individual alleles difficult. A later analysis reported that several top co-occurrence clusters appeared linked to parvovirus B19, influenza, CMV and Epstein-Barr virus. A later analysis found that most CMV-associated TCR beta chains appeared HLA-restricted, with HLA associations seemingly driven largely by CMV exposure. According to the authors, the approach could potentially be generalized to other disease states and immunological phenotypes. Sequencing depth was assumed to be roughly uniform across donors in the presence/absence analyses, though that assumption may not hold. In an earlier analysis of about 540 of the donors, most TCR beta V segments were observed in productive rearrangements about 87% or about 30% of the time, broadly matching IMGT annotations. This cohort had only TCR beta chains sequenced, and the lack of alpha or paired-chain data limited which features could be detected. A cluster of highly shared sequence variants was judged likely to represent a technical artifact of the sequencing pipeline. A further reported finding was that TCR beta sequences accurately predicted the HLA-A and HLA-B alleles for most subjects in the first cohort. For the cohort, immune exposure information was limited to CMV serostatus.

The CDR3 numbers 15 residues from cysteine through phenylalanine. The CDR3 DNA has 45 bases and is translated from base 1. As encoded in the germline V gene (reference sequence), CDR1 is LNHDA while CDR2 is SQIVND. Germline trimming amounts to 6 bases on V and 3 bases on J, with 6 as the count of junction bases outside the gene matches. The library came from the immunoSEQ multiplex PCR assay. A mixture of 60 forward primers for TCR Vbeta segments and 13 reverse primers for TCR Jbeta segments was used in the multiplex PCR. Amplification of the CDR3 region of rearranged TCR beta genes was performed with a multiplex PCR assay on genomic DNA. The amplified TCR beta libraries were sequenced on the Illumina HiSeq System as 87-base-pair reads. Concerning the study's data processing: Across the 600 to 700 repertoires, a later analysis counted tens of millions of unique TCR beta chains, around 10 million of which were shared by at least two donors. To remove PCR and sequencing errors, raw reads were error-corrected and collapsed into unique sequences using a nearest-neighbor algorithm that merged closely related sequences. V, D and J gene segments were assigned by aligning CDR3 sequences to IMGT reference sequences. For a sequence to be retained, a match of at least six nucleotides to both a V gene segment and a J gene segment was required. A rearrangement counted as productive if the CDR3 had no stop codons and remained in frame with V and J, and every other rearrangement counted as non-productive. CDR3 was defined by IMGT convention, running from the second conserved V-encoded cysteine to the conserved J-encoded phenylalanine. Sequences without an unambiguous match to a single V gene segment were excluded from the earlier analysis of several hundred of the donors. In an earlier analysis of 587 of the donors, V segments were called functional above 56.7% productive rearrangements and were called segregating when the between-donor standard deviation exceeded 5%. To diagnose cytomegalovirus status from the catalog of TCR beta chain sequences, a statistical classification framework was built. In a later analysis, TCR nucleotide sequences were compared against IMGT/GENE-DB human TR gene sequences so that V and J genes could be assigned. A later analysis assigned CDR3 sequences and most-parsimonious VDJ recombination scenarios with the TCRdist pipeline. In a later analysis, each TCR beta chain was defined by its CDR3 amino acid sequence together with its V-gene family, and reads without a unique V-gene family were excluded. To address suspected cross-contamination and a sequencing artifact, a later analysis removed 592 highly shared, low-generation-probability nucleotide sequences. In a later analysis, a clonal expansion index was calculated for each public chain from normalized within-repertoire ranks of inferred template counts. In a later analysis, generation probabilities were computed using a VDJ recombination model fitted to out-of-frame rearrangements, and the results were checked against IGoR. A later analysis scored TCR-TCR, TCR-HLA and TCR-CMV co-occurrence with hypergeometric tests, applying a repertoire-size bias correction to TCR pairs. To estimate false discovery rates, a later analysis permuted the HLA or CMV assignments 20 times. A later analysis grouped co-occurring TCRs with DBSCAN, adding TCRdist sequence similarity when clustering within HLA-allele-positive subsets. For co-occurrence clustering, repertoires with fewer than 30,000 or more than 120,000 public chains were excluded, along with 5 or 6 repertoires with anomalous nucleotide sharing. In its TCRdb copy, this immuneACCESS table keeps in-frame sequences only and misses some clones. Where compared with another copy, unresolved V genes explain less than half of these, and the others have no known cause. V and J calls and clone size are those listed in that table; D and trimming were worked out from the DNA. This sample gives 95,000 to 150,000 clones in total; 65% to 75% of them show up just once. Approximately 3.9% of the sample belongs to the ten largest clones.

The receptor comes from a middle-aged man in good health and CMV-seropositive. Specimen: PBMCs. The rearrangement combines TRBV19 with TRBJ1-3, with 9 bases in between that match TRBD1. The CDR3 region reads CASRSTGGLGNTIYF. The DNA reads TGTGCCAGTAGATCGACAGGGGGACTTGGAAACACCATATATTTT.